The 15 T cell receptor beta chains reported below all come from one sample, sequenced in a study of blood T cell repertoires in COVID-19. Method: immunoSEQ multiplex PCR; TCRdb's copy keeps in-frame clones and lacks some. The sample has 20,000 to 25,000 clones, more than 80% seen once. Sequencing was carried out using peripheral blood. The receptors come from an elderly woman with active or convalescent COVID-19.

This chain joins TRBV13 and TRBJ1-2; no firm D call. The CDR3 is made up of 13 amino acids. Deletions cut 5 bases from V and 4 bases from J, with 11 bases between. CDR1 is PRHDT, CDR2 FYEKMQ, per germline (reference sequence). The DNA for the CDR3 is TGTGCCAGCAGCGCCGGGAGAGTCTATGGCTACACCTTC. This sequence encodes CASSAGRVYGYTF.

This clone turned up a few times. The chain recombines TRBV5-1 with TRBJ2-4; 10 nucleotides match TRBD2. J lost 1 base, V lost 4 bases, and 8 bases had no gene match. This CDR3 is built from 17 residues. The V gene's germline CDR1 is SGHRS and CDR2 YFSETQ. Here the CDR3 DNA reads TGCGCCAGCAGCGACCGGACTAGCGGTCGGGCCAAAAACATTCAGTACTTC. It codes for CASSDRTSGRAKNIQYF.

V usage is TRBV19 and J usage is TRBJ2-3; 10 bases map to TRBD2. In germline, CDR1 is LNHDA, CDR2 SQIVND (reference sequence). V was clipped by 8 bases and J by 1 base; unmatched bases: 3. The CDR3 has 14 amino acids. The DNA for the CDR3 is TGTGCCAGTTCCCTAGCGGGGGGCACAGATACGCAGTATTTT. Amino acid sequence: CASSLAGGTDTQYF.

This chain connects TRBV6-5 to TRBJ1-1; D might be TRBD1 (6 bases). This CDR3 contains 12 residues. Germline V gene data show CDR1 as MNHEY and CDR2 as SVGAGI. With 4 bases removed from V and 11 bases from J, the gap between germline ends came to 14 bases. Here the CDR3 reads CASSSPGGGAFF. The CDR3 region has the DNA TGTGCCAGCAGTTCCCCGGGGGGGGGCGCTTTCTTT.

The rearrangement joins TRBV18 to TRBJ1-2; 7 bases match TRBD1. The V and J ends lost 3 bases and 5 bases, in that order; junction bases with no gene match: 9. This CDR3 region has 15 residues. Looked up from germline, CDR1 is KGHSH and CDR2 is LQKENI. The CDR3 coding sequence is TGTGCCAGCTCACCGTCCAGCAGGGGGTTTTATGGCTACACCTTC. This codes for CASSPSSRGFYGYTF. Combining the CDR3 with reference TRBV18 and TRBJ1-2 gives the whole variable domain NAGVMQNPRHLVRRRGQEARLRCSPMKGHSHVYWYRQLPEEGLKFMVYLQKENIIDESGMPKERFSAEFPKEGPSILRIQQVVRGDSAAYFCASSPSSRGFYGYTFGSGTRLTVV.

This sequence joins TRBV24-1 and TRBJ1-3, with 7 bases that match TRBD1. The CDR3 is 16 residues long. V dropped 0 bases and J dropped 2; count of bases not matched to a gene: 3. Germline V CDR1 and CDR2: KGHDR, SFDVKD. In DNA, the CDR3 is TGTGCCACCAGTGATTTGAACGACAGGGCTGGAAACACCATATATTTT. As protein: CATSDLNDRAGNTIYF.

The chain joins TRBV6-2 or TRBV6-3 to TRBJ1-1, with D uncertain. V lost 5 bases and J lost 0, with 16 bases in between. CDR3 length equals 16 residues. Per the germline V gene, CDR1 is MNHEY and CDR2 is SVGEGT. The CDR3 DNA reads as TGTGCCAGCAGTACCTGGACTGGGGTCATGAACACTGAAGCTTTCTTT. Its translation is CASSTWTGVMNTEAFF.

The chain joins TRBV7-9 to TRBJ1-1; weak D call: TRBD1 (5 bases). The CDR3 is made up of 13 amino acids. V lost 5 bases and J lost 0, with 7 bases in between. CDR1 SEHNR and CDR2 FQNEAQ come from the germline V gene (reference sequence). CDR3 in amino acids: CASSVTVNTEAFF. Here the CDR3 DNA reads TGTGCCAGCAGCGTGACAGTGAACACTGAAGCTTTCTTT.

This clone was detected once. The chain joins TRBV5-1 to TRBJ1-2; D call uncertain. Looked up from germline, CDR1 is SGHRS and CDR2 is YFSETQ. Trimming took 1 base from V and 6 from J, leaving 13 bases between them. The CDR3 spans 14 residues. For the CDR3, the DNA is TGCGCCAGCAGCTTGACGGCAGGTTCCGATGGCTACACCTTC. Its translation: CASSLTAGSDGYTF.

This chain links TRBV6-5 with TRBJ1-1; D is possibly TRBD1 (6 bases). Germline V gene data show CDR1 as MNHEY and CDR2 as SVGAGI. CDR3 length: 13 amino acids. The CDR3 reads CRIRGSMDTEAFF. The CDR3 DNA reads as TGTCGGATCAGGGGAAGTATGGACACTGAAGCTTTCTTT.

The chain joins TRBV7-2 to TRBJ1-5; weak D call: TRBD1 (6 bases). The CDR3 runs 17 residues. Per germline, CDR1 SGHTA and CDR2 FQGNSA. V dropped 1 base and J dropped 0 bases, with 13 bases sitting between them. This chain's CDR3 is CASSLGSWTVSNQPQHF. DNA of the CDR3: TGTGCCAGCAGCTTAGGCTCCTGGACAGTTAGCAATCAGCCCCAGCATTTT.

The chain recombines TRBV7-2 with TRBJ2-2; 11 bases are shared with TRBD2. The CDR3 sequence is 17 residues long. From germline, CDR1 is SGHTA and CDR2 FQGNSA. V lost 5 bases and J lost 3; bases outside the gene matches: 8. CDR3 DNA: TGTGCCAGCAGCCGTTTAACTAGCGGGAGACACACCGGGGAGCTGTTTTTT. It translates to CASSRLTSGRHTGELFF.

This chain links TRBV7-2 with TRBJ1-4, with a weak D call TRBD1 (5 bases). Deletions cut 5 bases from V and 8 bases from J, with 15 bases between. The CDR3 consists of 14 residues. The germline V gene has CDR1 SGHTA and CDR2 FQGNSA. CDR3 sequence (DNA): TGTGCCAGCAGCCTCATTGGGGGGTACGAAAAACTGTTTTTT. Translation: CASSLIGGYEKLFF. The entire variable domain, with the rest obtained from reference TRBV7-2 and TRBJ1-4, is as follows: GAGVSQSPSNKVTEKGKDVELRCDPISGHTALYWYRQSLGQGLEFLIYFQGNSAPDKSGLPSDRFSAERTGGSVSTLTIQRTQQEDSAVYLCASSLIGGYEKLFFGSGTQLSVL.

The chain has TRBV2 and TRBJ1-5, with 8 bases identical to TRBD1. With 7 bases clipped from V and 6 bases from J, the junction kept 14 bases outside the gene matches. In germline, CDR1 is SNHLY, CDR2 FYNNEI. CDR3 length: 16 amino acids. CDR3 region: CASKAPGQVVSQPQHF. The CDR3 nucleotides are TGTGCCAGCAAGGCCCCGGGACAGGTTGTCTCTCAGCCCCAGCATTTT. The variable domain in full, with the rest retrieved from reference TRBV2 and TRBJ1-5, is EPEVTQTPSHQVTQMGQEVILRCVPISNHLYFYWYRQILGQKVEFLVSFYNNEISEKSEIFDDQFSVERPDGSNFTLKIRSTKLEDSAMYFCASKAPGQVVSQPQHFGDGTRLSIL.

The chain is built from TRBV5-1 and TRBJ2-3; TRBD2 matches at 7 bases. Unmatched junction bases numbered 12, after V lost 5 bases and J lost 0 bases. Germline assignment: CDR1 SGHRS and CDR2 YFSETQ. There are 17 residues in the CDR3. The CDR3 loop reads CASSLRPLAGSTDTQYF. CDR3 coding DNA: TGCGCCAGCAGTCTCCGGCCCTTAGCGGGTAGCACAGATACGCAGTATTTT.